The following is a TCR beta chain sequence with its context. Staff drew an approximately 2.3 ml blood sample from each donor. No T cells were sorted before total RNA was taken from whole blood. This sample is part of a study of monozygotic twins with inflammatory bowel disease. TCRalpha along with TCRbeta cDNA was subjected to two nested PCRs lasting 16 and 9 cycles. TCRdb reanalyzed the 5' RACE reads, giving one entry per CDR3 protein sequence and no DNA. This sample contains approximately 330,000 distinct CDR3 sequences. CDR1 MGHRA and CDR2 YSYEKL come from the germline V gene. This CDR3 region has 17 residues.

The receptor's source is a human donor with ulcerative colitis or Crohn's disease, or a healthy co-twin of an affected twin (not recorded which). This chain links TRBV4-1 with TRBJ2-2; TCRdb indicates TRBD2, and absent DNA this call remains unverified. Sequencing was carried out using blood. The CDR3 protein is CASSHPLPFFTPVELFF.